This section outlines one T cell receptor beta chain sequence together with its context. Losses at the gene ends were 2 bases for V and 1 base for J; bases not matched to a gene: 4. Germline lookup yields CDR1 GTSNPN and CDR2 SVGIG (reference sequence). The CDR3 length is 15 residues. TCRbeta library construction was performed incorporating unique molecular identifiers. TCRdb re-analysed the PCR reads in MiXCR, keeping a single row per CDR3 protein. Of roughly 89,000 distinct CDR3 sequences in the sample, less than 15% were seen once. This record belongs to a study of T-cell reconstitution after alpha-beta-depleted transplantation in children.

This TCR came from a human donor who donated a stem cell graft to a child with inherited bone marrow failure. Sequences were derived from PBMCs from the stem cell graft donor, sampled from the stem cell graft. J is TRBJ2-1 and V is TRBV30; 8 nucleotides agree with TRBD2. The CDR3 DNA follows: TGTGCCTGGAGTCTAGCGGGTACATCCTACAATGAGCAGTTCTTC. It is translated as CAWSLAGTSYNEQFF.